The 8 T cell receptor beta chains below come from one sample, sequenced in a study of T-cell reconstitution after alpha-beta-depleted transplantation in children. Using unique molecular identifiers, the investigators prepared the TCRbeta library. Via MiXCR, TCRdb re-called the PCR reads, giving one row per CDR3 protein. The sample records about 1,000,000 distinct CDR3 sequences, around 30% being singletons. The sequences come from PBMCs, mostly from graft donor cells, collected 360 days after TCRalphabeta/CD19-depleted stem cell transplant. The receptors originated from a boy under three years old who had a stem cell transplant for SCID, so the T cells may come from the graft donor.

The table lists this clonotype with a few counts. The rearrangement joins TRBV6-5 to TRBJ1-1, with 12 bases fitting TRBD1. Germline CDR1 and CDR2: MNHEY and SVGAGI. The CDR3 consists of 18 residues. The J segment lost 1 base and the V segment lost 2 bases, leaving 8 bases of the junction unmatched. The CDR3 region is CASSYPFPGQGANTEAFF. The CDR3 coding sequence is TGTGCCAGCAGTTACCCTTTCCCGGGACAGGGGGCGAACACTGAAGCTTTCTTT.

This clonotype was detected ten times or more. Here the CDR3 reads CATSDLAGDTQYF. As DNA, the CDR3 is TGTGCCACCAGTGATTTAGCCGGAGATACGCAGTATTTT. V usage is TRBV24-1 and J usage is TRBJ2-3, with unresolved D. Per germline, CDR1 KGHDR and CDR2 SFDVKD. This CDR3 contains 13 residues. V was pared by 1 base and J by 5 bases, with 6 bases between.

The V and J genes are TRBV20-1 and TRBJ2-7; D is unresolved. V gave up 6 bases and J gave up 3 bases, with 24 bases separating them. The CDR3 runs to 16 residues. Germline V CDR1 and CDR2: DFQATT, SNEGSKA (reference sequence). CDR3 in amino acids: CSAIPNGAVYVYEQYF. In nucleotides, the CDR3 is TGCAGTGCGATACCGAACGGAGCCGTATACGTCTACGAGCAGTACTTC.

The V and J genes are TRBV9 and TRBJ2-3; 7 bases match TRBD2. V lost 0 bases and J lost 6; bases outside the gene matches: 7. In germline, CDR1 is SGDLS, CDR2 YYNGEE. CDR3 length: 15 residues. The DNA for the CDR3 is TGTGCCAGCAGCGTAGCGACGGGAGGTGGCGATACGCAGTATTTT. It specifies CASSVATGGGDTQYF.

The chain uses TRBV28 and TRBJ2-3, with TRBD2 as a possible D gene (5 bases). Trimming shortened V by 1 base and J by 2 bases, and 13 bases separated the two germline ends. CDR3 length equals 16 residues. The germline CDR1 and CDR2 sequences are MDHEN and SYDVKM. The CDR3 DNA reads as TGTGCCAGCAGTTTATCACTAGACCCTTTCACAGATACGCAGTATTTT. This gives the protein CASSLSLDPFTDTQYF. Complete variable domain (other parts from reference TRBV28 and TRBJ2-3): DVKVTQSSRYLVKRTGEKVFLECVQDMDHENMFWYRQDPGLGLRLIYFSYDVKMKEKGDIPEGYSVSREKKERFSLILESASTNQTSMYLCASSLSLDPFTDTQYFGPGTRLTVL.

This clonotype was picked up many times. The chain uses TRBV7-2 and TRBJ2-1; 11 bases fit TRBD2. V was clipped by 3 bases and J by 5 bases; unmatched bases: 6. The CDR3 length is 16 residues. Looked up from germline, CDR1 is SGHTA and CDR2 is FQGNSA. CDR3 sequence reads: CASSFEIAGGNNEQFF. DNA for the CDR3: TGTGCCAGCAGCTTTGAAATAGCGGGGGGGAACAATGAGCAGTTCTTC.

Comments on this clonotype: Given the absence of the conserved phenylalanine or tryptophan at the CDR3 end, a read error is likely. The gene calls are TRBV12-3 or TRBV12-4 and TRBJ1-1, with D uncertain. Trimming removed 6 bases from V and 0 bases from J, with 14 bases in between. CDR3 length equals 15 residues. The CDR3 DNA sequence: TGTGCCAGCAGCGACCGTGGGGTATTGAACACTGAAGCTTTCTGT. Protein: CASSDRGVLNTEAFC.

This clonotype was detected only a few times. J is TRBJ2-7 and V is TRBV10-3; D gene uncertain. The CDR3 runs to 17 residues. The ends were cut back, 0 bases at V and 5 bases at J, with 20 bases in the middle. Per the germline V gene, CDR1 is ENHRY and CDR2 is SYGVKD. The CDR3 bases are TGTGCCATCAGTGAGTCCGAGGAAGGGATACGGTCGGACGAGCAGTACTTC. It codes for CAISESEEGIRSDEQYF.